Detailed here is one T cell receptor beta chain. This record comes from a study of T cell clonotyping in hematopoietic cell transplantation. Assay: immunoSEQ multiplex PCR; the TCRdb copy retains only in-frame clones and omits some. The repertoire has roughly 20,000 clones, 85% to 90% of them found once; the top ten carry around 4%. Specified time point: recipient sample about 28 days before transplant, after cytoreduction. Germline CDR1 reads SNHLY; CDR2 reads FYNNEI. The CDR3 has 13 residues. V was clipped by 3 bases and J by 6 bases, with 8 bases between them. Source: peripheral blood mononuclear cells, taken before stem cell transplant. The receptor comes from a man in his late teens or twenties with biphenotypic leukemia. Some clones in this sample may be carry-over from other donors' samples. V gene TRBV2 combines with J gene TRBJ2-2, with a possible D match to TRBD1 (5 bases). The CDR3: CASSEGRPGELFF. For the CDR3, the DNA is TGTGCCAGCAGTGAGGGGCGGCCCGGGGAGCTGTTTTTT.